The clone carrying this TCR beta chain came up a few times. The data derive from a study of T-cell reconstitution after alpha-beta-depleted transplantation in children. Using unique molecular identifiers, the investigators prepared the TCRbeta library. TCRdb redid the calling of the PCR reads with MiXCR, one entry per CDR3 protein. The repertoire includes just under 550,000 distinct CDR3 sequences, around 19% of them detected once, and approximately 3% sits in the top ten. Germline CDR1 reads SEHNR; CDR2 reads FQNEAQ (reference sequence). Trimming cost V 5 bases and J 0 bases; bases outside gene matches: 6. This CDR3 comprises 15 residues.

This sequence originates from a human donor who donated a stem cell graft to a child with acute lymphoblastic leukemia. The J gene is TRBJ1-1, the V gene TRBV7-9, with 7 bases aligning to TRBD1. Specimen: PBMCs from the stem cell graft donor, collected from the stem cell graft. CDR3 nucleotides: TGTGCCAGCAGCCCTCCGGGACAGATGAACACTGAAGCTTTCTTT. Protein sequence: CASSPPGQMNTEAFF.